This TCR beta chain came from a study of regulatory T cells in long-lasting Graves disease. The sample's time point: newly diagnosed GD, antithyroid drugs for less than 3 months. PBMC RNA was the source of the TCR library. An endocrinology department in Xi'an, China, recruited the patients. V was clipped by 1 base and J by 4 bases, with 13 bases between them. This CDR3 has 15 amino acids. The germline CDR1 and CDR2 sequences are MDHEN and SYDVKM. Investigators prepared the TCR beta libraries by applying iRepertoire HTBI primers and Arm-PCR of CDR3 regions. TCRdb reanalysed the multiplex PCR reads using MiXCR and keeps one entry per CDR3 protein. The profile covers about 470,000 distinct CDR3 sequences, with more than 12% appearing a single time and roughly 17% taken by the ten largest. These records were also assigned to another study, of T cells in Graves' hyperthyroidism and ophthalmopathy. That work contributes: Each diagnosis was grounded in clinical symptoms, serum thyroxine and TRAb, thyroid ultrasound, and orbital computed tomography.

The source of this sequence is a woman aged 25 to 39 with Graves disease. The V and J genes are TRBV28 and TRBJ1-2; the D gene is possibly TRBD1 (5 bases). Sequenced here: peripheral blood mononuclear cells (PBMCs), sampled at new diagnosis, from a patient treated with antithyroid drugs. The chain's CDR3 is CASSLSVGRLYGYTF. The CDR3, as DNA: TGTGCCAGCAGTTTATCAGTGGGACGGCTCTATGGCTACACCTTC.